This passage covers 3 T cell receptor beta chains from one sample sequenced in a study of Tregs in tolerant kidney transplant recipients. The repertoire was sequenced with immunoSEQ multiplex PCR; TCRdb's copy has only in-frame clones and lacks some. The listing contains more than 6,000 clones. Mixed chimerism was transient after nonmyeloablative marrow transplants from related graft donors. Sequencing used CD4+ T cells from blood (PBMCs), obtained 6 months after the transplant. The receptors come from a human patient who received a combined kidney and bone marrow transplant. Some T cells may be transferred from the graft donor.

On this clone: The read is 3 residues too short to cover the CDR3 end, so that end is filled in from the germline J gene. This sequence joins TRBV9 and TRBJ2-3, with 12 bases lining up with TRBD2. The CDR3 runs 18 residues. The V gene's germline CDR1 is SGDLS and CDR2 YYNGEE. V was pared by 0 bases and J by 8 bases, with 13 bases of the junction left unmatched. The CDR3 reads CASSVDPTSGRPGGTQYF. The DNA read from the CDR3 is TGTGCCAGCAGCGTAGACCCTACTAGCGGGAGGCCCGGAGGTACG.

On this clone itself: The read comes to an end 3 residues before the CDR3 does, leaving the germline J gene to fill in the end. The rearrangement uses TRBV20-1 and TRBJ2-3; TRBD2 matches at 11 bases. J was trimmed by 5 bases and V by 5 bases; bases with no gene match: 12. Germline V gene sequence: CDR1 DFQATT, CDR2 SNEGSKA (reference sequence). The CDR3 sequence is 16 residues long. The covered CDR3 bases are TGCAGTGCTCACCAGTTGGTTAGCGGGAGGGGAGATACG. It translates to CSAHQLVSGRGDT. The CDR3 as a whole reads CSAHQLVSGRGDTQYF.

Frequency places this clone as medium-sized. The DNA ends 3 residues before the CDR3 does, and the rest of the CDR3 is filled in from the germline J gene. This sequence joins TRBV5-1 and TRBJ2-1, with 11 bases identical to TRBD2. The CDR3 length is 15 residues. Germline V CDR1 and CDR2: SGHRS, YFSETQ. V dropped 4 bases and J dropped 5; count of bases not matched to a gene: 5. CDR3 sequence reads: CASSVRSGRDNEQFF. The DNA read from the CDR3 is TGCGCCAGCAGCGTACGTAGCGGGAGGGACAATGAG.